This T cell receptor (beta chain) comes out of a study of human versus mouse CDR3 diversity and MHC coevolution. This CDR3 comprises 13 residues. Germline assignment: CDR1 SNHLY and CDR2 FYNNEI. V trimming: 7 bases; J trimming: 5 bases; junction bases outside the gene matches: 1. Naive CD4 T cells, CD45RO-negative and CD62L-positive, were flow-sorted from PBMCs. TCRdb's table, derived via immunoSEQ multiplex PCR, lists solely in-frame clones and lacks some. The sample shows about 60,000 clones, 94% of them seen only once. Whole-study results and caveats: The lowest clonal inequality scores came from two of three human donors. About 1.6 million TCR beta clonotypes were estimated for humans, the largest repertoire. Mice had fewer CDR3 deletions and insertions than humans on average.

Notes on this clone: Its antigen is not identified.

The sequencing input was naive CD4+ T cells from blood. Subset reported: CD45RO-negative CD62L-positive naive CD4 T cells. This clonotype was sampled from a person between 55 and 69 years old in good health. The chain is built from TRBV2 and TRBJ2-3, with 12 positions matching TRBD2. The CDR3 DNA reads TGTGCCAGCAAGGGACTAGCGGGAGATACGCAGTATTTT. It is translated as CASKGLAGDTQYF.